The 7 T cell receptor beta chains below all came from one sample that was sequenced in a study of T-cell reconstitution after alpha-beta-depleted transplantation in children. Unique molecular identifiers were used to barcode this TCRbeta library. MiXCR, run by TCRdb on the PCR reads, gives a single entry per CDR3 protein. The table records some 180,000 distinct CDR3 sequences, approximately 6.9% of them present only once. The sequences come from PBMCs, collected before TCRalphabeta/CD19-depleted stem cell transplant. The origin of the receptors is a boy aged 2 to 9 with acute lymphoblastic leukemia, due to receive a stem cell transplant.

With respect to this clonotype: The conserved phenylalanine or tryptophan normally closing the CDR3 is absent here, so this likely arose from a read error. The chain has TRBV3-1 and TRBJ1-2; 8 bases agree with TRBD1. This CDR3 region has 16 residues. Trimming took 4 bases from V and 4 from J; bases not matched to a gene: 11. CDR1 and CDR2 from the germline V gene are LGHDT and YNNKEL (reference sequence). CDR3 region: CASSPWTGQEGYGYTY. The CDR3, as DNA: TGTGCCAGCAGCCCTTGGACAGGGCAGGAAGGCTATGGCTACACCTAC.

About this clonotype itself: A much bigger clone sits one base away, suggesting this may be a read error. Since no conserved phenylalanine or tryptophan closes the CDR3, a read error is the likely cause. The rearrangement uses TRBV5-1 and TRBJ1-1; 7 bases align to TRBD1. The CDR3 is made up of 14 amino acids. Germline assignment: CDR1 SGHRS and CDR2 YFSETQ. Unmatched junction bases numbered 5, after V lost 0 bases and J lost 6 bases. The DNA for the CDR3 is TGCGCCAGCAGCTTGGCAACAGGGGCTTCTGAAGCTTTCTCT. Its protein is CASSLATGASEAFS.

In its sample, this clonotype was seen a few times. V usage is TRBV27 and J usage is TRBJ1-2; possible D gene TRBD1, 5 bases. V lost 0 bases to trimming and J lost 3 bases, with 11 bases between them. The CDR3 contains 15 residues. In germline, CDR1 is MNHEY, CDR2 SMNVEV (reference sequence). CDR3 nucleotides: TGTGCCAGCAGTTTATCCGCGGGGGGATACTATGGCTACACCTTC. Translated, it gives CASSLSAGGYYGYTF.

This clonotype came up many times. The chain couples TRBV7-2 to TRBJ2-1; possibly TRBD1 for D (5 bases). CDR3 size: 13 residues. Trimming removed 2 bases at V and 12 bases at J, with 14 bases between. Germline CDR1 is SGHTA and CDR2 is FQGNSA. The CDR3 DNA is TGTGCCAGCAGCTTAACACCGGACACCCCGCAGTTCTTC. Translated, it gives CASSLTPDTPQFF.

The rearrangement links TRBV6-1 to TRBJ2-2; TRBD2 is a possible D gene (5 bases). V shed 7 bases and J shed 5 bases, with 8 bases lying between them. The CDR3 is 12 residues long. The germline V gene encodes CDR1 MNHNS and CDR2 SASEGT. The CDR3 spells CASTRETGELFF. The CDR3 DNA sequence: TGTGCCAGCACAAGGGAGACCGGGGAGCTGTTTTTT.

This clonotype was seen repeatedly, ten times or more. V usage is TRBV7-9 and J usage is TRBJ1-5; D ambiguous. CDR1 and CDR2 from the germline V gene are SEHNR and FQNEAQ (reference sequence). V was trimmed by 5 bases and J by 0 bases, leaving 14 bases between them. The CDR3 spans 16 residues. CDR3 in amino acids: CASSGSGPSSNQPQHF. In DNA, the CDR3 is TGTGCCAGCAGCGGGTCAGGACCTTCTAGCAATCAGCCCCAGCATTTT.

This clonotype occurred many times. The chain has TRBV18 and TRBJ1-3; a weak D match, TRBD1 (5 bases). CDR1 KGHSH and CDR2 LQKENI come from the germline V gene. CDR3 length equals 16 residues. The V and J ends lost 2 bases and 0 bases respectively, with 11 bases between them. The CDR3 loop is CASSPSTGLSGNTIYF. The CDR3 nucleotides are TGTGCCAGCTCACCATCTACAGGCCTCTCTGGAAACACCATATATTTT.